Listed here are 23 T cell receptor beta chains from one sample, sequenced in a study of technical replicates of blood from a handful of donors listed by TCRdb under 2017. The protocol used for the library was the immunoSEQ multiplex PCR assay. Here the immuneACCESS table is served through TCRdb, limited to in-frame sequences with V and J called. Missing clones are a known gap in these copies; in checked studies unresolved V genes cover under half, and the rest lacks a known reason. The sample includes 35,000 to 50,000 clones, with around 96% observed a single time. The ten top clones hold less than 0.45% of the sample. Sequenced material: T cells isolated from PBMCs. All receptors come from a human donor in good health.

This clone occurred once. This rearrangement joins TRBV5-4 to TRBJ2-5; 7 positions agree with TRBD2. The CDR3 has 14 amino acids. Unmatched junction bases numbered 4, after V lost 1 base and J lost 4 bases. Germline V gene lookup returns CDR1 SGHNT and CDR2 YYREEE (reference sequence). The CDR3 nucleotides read TGTGCCAGCAGCTTGAATCCGGGAGGAGAGACCCAGTACTTC. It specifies CASSLNPGGETQYF.

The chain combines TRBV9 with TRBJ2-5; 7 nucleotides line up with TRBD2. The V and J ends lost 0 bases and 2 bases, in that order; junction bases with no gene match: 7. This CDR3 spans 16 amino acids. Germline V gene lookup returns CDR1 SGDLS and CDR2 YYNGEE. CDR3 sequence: CASSVDWLAVQETQYF. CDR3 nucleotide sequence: TGTGCCAGCAGCGTAGATTGGCTAGCGGTACAAGAGACCCAGTACTTC. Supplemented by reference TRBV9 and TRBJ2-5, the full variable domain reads DSGVTQTPKHLITATGQRVTLRCSPRSGDLSVYWYQQSLDQGLQFLIQYYNGEERAKGNILERFSAQQFPDLHSELNLSSLELGDSALYFCASSVDWLAVQETQYFGPGTRLLVL.

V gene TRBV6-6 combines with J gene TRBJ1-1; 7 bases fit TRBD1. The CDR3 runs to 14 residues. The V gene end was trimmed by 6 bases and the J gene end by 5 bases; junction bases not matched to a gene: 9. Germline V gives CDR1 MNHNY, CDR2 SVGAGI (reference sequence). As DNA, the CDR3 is TGTGCCAGCAGCCGACAGGGTCAGGGTACTGAAGCTTTCTTT. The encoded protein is CASSRQGQGTEAFF.

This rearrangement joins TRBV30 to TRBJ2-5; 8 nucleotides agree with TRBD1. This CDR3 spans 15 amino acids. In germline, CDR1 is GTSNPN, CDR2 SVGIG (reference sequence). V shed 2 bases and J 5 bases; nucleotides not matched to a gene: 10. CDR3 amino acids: CAWSRLDRDQETQYF. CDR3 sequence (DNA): TGTGCCTGGAGTAGATTGGACAGGGATCAGGAGACCCAGTACTTC.

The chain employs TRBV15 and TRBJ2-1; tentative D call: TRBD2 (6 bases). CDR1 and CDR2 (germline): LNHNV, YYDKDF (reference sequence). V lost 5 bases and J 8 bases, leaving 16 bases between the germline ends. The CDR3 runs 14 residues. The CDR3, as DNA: TGTGCCACCAGCTCCATACGGGAGCGGTATGAGCAGTTCTTC. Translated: CATSSIRERYEQFF.

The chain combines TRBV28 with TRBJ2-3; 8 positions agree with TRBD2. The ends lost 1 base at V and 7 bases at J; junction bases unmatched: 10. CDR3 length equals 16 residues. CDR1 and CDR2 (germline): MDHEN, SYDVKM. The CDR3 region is CASSLFSERERYTQYF. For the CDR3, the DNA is TGTGCCAGCAGTTTATTTTCCGAGCGGGAGAGGTATACGCAGTATTTT.

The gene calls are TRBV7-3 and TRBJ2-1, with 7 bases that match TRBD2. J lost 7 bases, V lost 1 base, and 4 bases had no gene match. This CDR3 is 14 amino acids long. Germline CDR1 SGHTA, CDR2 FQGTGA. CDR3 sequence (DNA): TGTGCCAGCAGCTTAAGTGGGAGGGCAAATGAGCAGTTCTTC. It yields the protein CASSLSGRANEQFF.

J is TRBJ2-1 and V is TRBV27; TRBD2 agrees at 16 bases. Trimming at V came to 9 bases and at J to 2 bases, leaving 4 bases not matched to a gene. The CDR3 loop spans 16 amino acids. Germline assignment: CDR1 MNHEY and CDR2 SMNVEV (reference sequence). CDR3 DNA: TGTGCCAGAGGGACTAGCGGGAGGGCTACCTACAATGAGCAGTTCTTC. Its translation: CARGTSGRATYNEQFF.

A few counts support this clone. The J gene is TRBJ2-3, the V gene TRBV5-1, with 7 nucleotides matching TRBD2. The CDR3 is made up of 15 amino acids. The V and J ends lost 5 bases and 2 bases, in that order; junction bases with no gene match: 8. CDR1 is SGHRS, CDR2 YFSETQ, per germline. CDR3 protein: CASRNSGSNTDTQYF. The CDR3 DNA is TGCGCCAGCAGGAATAGCGGGTCGAACACAGATACGCAGTATTTT.

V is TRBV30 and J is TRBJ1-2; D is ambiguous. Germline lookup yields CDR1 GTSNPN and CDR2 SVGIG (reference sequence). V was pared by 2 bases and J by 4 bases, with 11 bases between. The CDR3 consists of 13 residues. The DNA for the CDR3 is TGTGCCTGGAGTTTTGACTTGCCCTATGGCTACACCTTC. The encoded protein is CAWSFDLPYGYTF.

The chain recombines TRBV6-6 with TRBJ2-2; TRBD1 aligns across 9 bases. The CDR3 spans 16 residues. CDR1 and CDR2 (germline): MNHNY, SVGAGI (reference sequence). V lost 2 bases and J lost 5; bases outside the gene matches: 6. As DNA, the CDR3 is TGTGCCAGCAGTTACCCCCGGGACAGGGAAACCGGGGAGCTGTTTTTT. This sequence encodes CASSYPRDRETGELFF.

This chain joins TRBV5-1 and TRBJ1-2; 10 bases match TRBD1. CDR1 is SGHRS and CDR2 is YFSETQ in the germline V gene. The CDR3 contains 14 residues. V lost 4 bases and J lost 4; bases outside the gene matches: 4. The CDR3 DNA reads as TGCGCCAGCAGCCCCAGGACAGGGGGCTATGGCTACACCTTC. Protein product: CASSPRTGGYGYTF.

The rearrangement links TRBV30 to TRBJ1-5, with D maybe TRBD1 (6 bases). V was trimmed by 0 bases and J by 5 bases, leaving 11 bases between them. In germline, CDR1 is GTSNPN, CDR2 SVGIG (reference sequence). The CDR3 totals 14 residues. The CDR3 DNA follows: TGTGCCTGGAGTGTAACTGGGGGCGATCAGCCCCAGCATTTT. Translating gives CAWSVTGGDQPQHF.

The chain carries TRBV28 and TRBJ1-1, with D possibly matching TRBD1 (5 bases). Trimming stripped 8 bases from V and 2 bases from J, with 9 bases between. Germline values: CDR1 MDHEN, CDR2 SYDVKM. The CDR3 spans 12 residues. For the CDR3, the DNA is TGTGCCAGCGGGCAGGGCAACACTGAAGCTTTCTTT. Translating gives CASGQGNTEAFF.

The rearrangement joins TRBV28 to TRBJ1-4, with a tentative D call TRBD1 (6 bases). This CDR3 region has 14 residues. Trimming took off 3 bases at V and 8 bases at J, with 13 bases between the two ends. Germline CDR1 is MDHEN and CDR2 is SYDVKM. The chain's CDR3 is CASSLMTGYEKLFF. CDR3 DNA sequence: TGTGCCAGCAGTTTGATGACAGGATACGAAAAACTGTTTTTT.

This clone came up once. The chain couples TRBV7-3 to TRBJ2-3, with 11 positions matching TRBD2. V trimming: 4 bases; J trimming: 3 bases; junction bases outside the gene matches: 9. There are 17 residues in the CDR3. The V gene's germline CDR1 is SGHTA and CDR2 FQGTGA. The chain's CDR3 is CASSSPRLAGRTDTQYF. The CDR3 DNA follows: TGTGCCAGCAGCTCCCCCCGACTAGCGGGACGGACAGATACGCAGTATTTT.

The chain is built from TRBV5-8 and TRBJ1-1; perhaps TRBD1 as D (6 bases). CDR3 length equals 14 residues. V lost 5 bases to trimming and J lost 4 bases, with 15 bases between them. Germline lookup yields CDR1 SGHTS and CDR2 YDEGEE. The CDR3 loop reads CASSHRERSTEAFF. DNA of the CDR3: TGTGCCAGCAGTCACAGGGAAAGGAGCACTGAAGCTTTCTTT.

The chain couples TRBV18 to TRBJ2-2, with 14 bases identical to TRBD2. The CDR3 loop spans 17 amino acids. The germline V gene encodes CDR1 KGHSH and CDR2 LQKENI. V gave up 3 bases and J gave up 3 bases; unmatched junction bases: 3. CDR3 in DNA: TGTGCCAGCTCACCGGGACTAGCGGGAGTCTACACCGGGGAGCTGTTTTTT. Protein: CASSPGLAGVYTGELFF.

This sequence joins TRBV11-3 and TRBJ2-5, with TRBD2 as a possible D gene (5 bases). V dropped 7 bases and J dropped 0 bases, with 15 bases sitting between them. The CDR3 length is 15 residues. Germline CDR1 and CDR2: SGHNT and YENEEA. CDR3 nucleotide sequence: TGTGCCAGCACCCGACCGGGGTCGTACCAAGAGACCCAGTACTTC. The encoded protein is CASTRPGSYQETQYF.

The CDR3 nucleotides read TGTGCCATCAGTGGACTTACTGGGGCTAGCGGGAAGTTGGGTGTGCGAGAGACCCAGTACTTC. Its translation is CAISGLTGASGKLGVRETQYF. J is TRBJ2-5 and V is TRBV10-3; 9 bases match TRBD2. Germline V gives CDR1 ENHRY, CDR2 SYGVKD. Trimming at V came to 4 bases and at J to 4 bases, leaving 25 bases not matched to a gene. The CDR3 is 21 residues long.

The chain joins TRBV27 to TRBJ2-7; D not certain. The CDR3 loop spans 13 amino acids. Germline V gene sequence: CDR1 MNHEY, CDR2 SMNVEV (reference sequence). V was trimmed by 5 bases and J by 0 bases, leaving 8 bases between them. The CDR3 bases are TGTGCCAGCAGTCCCGCCAGCTCCTACGAGCAGTACTTC. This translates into CASSPASSYEQYF.

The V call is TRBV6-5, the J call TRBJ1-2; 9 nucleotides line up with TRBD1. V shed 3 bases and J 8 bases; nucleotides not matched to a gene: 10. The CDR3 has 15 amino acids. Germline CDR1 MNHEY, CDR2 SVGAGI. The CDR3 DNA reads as TGTGCCAGCAGTTATGAACAGGGGGCGAATGGGGGCTACACCTTC. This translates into CASSYEQGANGGYTF.

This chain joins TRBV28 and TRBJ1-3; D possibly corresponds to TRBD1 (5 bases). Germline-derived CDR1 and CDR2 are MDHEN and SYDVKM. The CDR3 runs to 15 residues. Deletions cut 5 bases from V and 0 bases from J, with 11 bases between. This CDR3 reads CASSSATVSGNTIYF. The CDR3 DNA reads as TGTGCCAGCAGTAGCGCGACAGTCTCTGGAAACACCATATATTTT.